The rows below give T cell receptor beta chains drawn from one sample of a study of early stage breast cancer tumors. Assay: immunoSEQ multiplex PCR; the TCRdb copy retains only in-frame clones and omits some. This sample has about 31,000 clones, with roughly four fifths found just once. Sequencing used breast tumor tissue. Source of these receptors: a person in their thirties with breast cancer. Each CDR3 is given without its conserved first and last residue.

ASSFWGEETQY	11	TRBV11-2	TRBJ2-5
ASSLPGASSISGNTIS	16	TRBV5-4	TRBJ1-3
AIMASGTYNEQF	12	TRBV10-3	TRBJ2-1
ASSLRGGQYNTGELF	15	TRBV5-1	TRBJ2-2
ASRYGLAGPFLRDTQY	16	TRBV7-9	TRBJ2-3
ASSGGLAGGTETQY	14	TRBV18	TRBJ2-5
ASSERTGANYGYT	13	TRBV6-1	TRBJ1-2
ARTRGRDEKLF	11	TRBV10-3	TRBJ1-4
ASNRLAGEGNEQF	13	TRBV6-5	TRBJ2-1
ASSPPPLYEQF	11	TRBV7-2	TRBJ2-1
ASSLPGTHNYEQY	13	TRBV5-1	TRBJ2-7